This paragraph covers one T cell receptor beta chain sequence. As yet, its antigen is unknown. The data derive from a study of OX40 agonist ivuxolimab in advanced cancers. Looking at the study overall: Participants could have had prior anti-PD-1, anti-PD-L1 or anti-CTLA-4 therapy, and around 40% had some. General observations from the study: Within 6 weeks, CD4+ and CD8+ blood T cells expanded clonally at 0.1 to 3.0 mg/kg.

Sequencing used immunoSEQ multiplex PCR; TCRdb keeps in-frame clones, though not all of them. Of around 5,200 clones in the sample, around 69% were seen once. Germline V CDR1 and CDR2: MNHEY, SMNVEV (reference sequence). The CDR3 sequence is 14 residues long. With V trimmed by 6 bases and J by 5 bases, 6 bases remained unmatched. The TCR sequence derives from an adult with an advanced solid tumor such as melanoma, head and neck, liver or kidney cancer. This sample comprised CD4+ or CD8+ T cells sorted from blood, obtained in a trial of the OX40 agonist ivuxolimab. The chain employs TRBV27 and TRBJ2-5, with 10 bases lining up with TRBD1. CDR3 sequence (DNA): TGTGCCAGCAGGACAGGGGGCGGGTGGGAGACCCAGTACTTC. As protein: CASRTGGGWETQYF.